This TCR beta chain appears in the sequencing data of a study of cytomegalovirus exposure and HLA in healthy donors. Notes on the study in general: Serostatus for CMV was the only available immune exposure information. Donors belonging to an Asian-associated ancestry cluster reportedly showed fewer N-insertions in productive TCRs than the roughly 670-donor mean, according to what a later analysis found. Researchers catalogued some 160 TCR beta chains as cytomegalovirus-associated.

The CDR3 totals 16 residues. Trimming left V 0 bases short and J 4 bases short, with 15 bases between. Germline V gene lookup returns CDR1 SGHRS and CDR2 YFSETQ. As regards this clone: No antigen is known for it.

The study ran its PCR with 60 Vbeta and 13 Jbeta primers. As handled by the study authors: Later, an analysis found 80 million or so unique TCR beta chains, and around 10 million of these were shared. Assay: immunoSEQ multiplex PCR; the TCRdb copy retains only in-frame clones and omits some. V and J calls and clone size are as listed in that table; D and trimming were resolved from the DNA. The repertoire has some 200,000 clones, just over 75% of them found once; the top ten carry about 0.63%. The material sequenced was PBMCs. This TCR derives from a man aged 18 to 30 in good health and CMV-seronegative. The genes are TRBV5-1 and TRBJ2-3; TRBD2 might be the D (7 bases). The CDR3 spells CASSLGARGPADTQYF. CDR3 bases: TGCGCCAGCAGCTTGGGGGCGCGGGGGCCCGCAGATACGCAGTATTTT.